This T cell receptor beta chain was identified during a study of T cell responses to AZD1222 COVID-19 vaccine. Data came from immunoSEQ multiplex PCR; TCRdb stores just in-frame clones and leaves some out. The table includes about 150,000 clones, about 87% detected once. Study-wide results and limits: Only five or six AZD1222 recipients were seropositive at baseline.

Details on this clone: Its matching antigen is unknown.

The source was peripheral blood, collected on day 0 of MenACWY control vaccination. This sequence was found in an adult in good health.

CDR3 protein: CATSDSGRSGSGGNTIYF. The DNA of the CDR3 is TGTGCCACCAGTGATTCGGGCCGGAGCGGGTCGGGAGGAAACACCATATATTTT. The chain links TRBV24-1 to TRBJ1-3; no definite D call. Trimming left V 2 bases short and J 4 bases short, with 20 bases between. Germline values: CDR1 KGHDR, CDR2 SFDVKD. This CDR3 spans 18 amino acids.